This TCR beta chain originates from a study of blood T cells in healthy people across ages. Ten or more counts support this clonotype. Sample-barcoded 5' priming and a J-beta primer mix drove a second PCR of roughly 7 to 11 cycles. Using its own MiXCR run on the 5' RACE reads, TCRdb lists one record per CDR3 protein. The data contain hundreds of thousands of distinct CDR3 sequences, about 30% of them seen just once; the ten biggest clones take up about a sixth. The CDR3 length is 13 residues. Germline V gene lookup returns CDR1 SEHNR and CDR2 FQNEAQ (reference sequence). Trimming left V 1 base short and J 7 bases short, with 10 bases between.

This chain links TRBV7-9 with TRBJ1-2; D gene uncertain. Sequenced: blood. This receptor was identified in a woman aged 80 or over in good health. The CDR3 here is CASSLEVSIGYTF. The DNA of the CDR3 is TGTGCCAGCAGCTTAGAAGTTTCTATTGGCTACACCTTC.